The rows below give T cell receptor beta chains drawn from one sample of a study of shared clonotypes between healthy human individuals. Libraries were prepared by immunoSEQ multiplex PCR; TCRdb keeps only in-frame clonotypes and omits some of them. This sample has 2 million or so clones, with roughly 94% found just once. Sequences were obtained from naive CD4+ T cells sorted from blood. The receptors come from a man between 18 and 35 years old in good health. The CDR3 runs from the conserved cysteine through the conserved F or W. A D gene is named only where the DNA matches it firmly. Size values are once, few and many counts, or a class for expanded clones, and some rows have none.

clone_size	v_call	j_call	cdr3_length	d_call	cdr3_aa	cdr3_nt
NA	TRBV6-1	TRBJ2-7	15	TRBD2	CASSEATAGNYEQYF	TGTGCCAGCAGTGAAGCCACAGCGGGAAACTACGAGCAGTACTTC
NA	TRBV7-9	TRBJ1-1	16	NA	CASSSPPGGQGTEAFF	TGTGCCAGCAGCTCTCCTCCAGGAGGGCAGGGGACTGAAGCTTTCTTT
NA	TRBV30	TRBJ1-1	13	NA	CAWSVQRNTEAFF	TGTGCCTGGAGTGTCCAGAGGAACACTGAAGCTTTCTTT
NA	TRBV6-1	TRBJ1-2	13	NA	CASRIDSNYGYTF	TGTGCCAGCAGAATAGACAGCAACTATGGCTACACCTTC
NA	TRBV18	TRBJ1-1	13	NA	CATSGNMNTEAFF	TGTGCCACCTCAGGGAATATGAACACTGAAGCTTTCTTT
NA	TRBV28	TRBJ2-7	16	TRBD1	CASSDRPGQGSYEQYF	TGTGCCAGCAGTGACCGACCGGGACAGGGTTCCTACGAGCAGTACTTC
NA	TRBV14	TRBJ2-7	15	TRBD1	CASSYTGTGYYEQYF	TGTGCCAGCAGCTACACCGGGACAGGGTACTACGAGCAGTACTTC
NA	TRBV2	TRBJ1-2	15	TRBD1	CASSEHRETGTGYTF	TGTGCCAGCAGTGAACACCGCGAGACAGGGACTGGCTACACCTTC
few	TRBV5-1	TRBJ1-2	14	NA	CASRGGSSNYGYTF	TGCGCCAGCCGGGGAGGATCCTCTAACTATGGCTACACCTTC
NA	TRBV10-3	TRBJ2-3	15	TRBD1	CATRGQGFGTDTQYF	TGTGCCACCAGGGGACAGGGGTTTGGCACAGATACGCAGTATTTT